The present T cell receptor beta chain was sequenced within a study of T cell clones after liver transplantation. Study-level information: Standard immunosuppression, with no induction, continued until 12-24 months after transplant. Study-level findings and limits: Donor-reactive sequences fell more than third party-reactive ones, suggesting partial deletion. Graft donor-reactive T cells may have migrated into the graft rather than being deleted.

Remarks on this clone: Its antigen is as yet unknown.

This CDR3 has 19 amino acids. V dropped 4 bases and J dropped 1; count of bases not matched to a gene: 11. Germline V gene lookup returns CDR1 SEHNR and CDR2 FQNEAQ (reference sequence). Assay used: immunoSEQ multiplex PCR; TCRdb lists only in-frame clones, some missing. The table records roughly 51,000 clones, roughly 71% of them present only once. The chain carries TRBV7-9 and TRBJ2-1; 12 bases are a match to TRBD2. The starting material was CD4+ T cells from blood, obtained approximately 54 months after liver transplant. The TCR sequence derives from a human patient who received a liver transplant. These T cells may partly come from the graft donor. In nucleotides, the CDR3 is TGTGCCAGCAGCTCCGGGACTAGCGGGCCGGGGGGTTCCTACAATGAGCAGTTCTTC. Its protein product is CASSSGTSGPGGSYNEQFF.